Reported below is one T cell receptor beta chain. This specimen belongs to a study of cytomegalovirus exposure and HLA in healthy donors. V was clipped by 4 bases and J by 2 bases, with 11 bases between them. CDR3 length: 14 amino acids. Germline assignment: CDR1 MGHDK and CDR2 SYGVNS. TCRdb keeps only in-frame clones here, not all; method: immunoSEQ multiplex PCR. This sample has some 240,000 clones, with approximately 84% found just once. This clonotype was obtained from a woman under 40 in good health and CMV-seropositive. The J gene is TRBJ1-2, the V gene TRBV25-1, with D perhaps TRBD1 (6 bases). Sample: PBMCs. The CDR3 bases are TGTGCCAGCAGTGGTACAGGGCTGAACTATGGCTACACCTTC. This gives the protein CASSGTGLNYGYTF.